The sequence of this TCR delta chain was determined in a study of γδ T cells in repeated Plasmodium falciparum infection. TCRdb re-analyzed the multiplex PCR reads via CATT. Seen here are 85,000 to 100,000 delta-chain clones, more than 0.85% observed once, and the top ten hold 9.6%. Gammadelta T cells were flow-sorted from PBMC into Vgamma9/Vdelta2+ and Vdelta2-negative populations for bulk analysis. The V gene's germline CDR1 is GEAIGNYY and CDR2 EKD. This CDR3 has 19 residues. This clone was seen a few times. This likely came from a read error, as a far larger clone is one base away. Within the sample, other DNA sequences also encode this same CDR3.

The TCR sequence derives from a pool of human donors (malaria-infected and uninfected, not separated). The sequencing sample was made of gamma-delta T cells from blood. The gene calls are TRDV2 and TRDJ1; 10 bases line up with TRDD3. Because TCRdb records no J gene, it was assigned here through a match of the DNA to germline. CDR3: CACVGRVGGYQPPTDKLIF. Written as DNA, the CDR3 is TGCGCCTGTGTCGGAAGGGTTGGGGGATACCAGCCCCCCACCGATAAACTCATCTTT.